This TCR beta chain originates from a study of blood T cell repertoires in COVID-19. About the study: Acute and convalescent COVID-19 samples came from the United States, Italy and Spain.

CDR3 length equals 21 residues. Unmatched junction bases numbered 11, after V lost 2 bases and J lost 0 bases. The V gene's germline CDR1 is LNHDA and CDR2 SQIVND (reference sequence). Original analysis: Estimation of nucleated cell counts was performed using reference gene primer amplification. TCRdb keeps only in-frame clones here, not all; method: immunoSEQ multiplex PCR. V and J calls plus clone size are reproduced from that table; the DNA served to infer D and trimming. The sample records roughly 330,000 clones, 80% to 90% being singletons. Cohort allocation depended upon clinical history that participants reported. Donors in Cohort 3 counted as recovered after two negative PCRs, clearance, or symptom resolution.

The rearrangement joins TRBV19 to TRBJ2-3, with 16 bases fitting TRBD2. Sequenced: PBMCs or T cells enriched from blood (not recorded which). This clonotype was sampled from a woman aged 25 to 39 who had recovered from COVID-19. The CDR3 here is CASSIMGLAGGPARSTDTQYF. CDR3 in DNA: TGTGCCAGTAGTATAATGGGACTAGCGGGGGGGCCAGCTCGAAGCACAGATACGCAGTATTTT.